The entry below gives a single TCR beta chain sequence along with its context. Antigen unknown. The data originate from a study of T cell responses to AZD1222 COVID-19 vaccine. Germline assignment: CDR1 MNHNY and CDR2 SVGAGI (reference sequence). V was pared by 5 bases and J by 6 bases, with 17 bases between. CDR3 length equals 15 residues. Overall study findings and caveats: Baseline seropositivity characterized only six AZD1222 recipients. Females outnumbered males among donors, who were mostly white British; clonal diversity was possibly underestimated.

Data came from immunoSEQ multiplex PCR; TCRdb stores just in-frame clones and leaves some out. This sample has tens of thousands of clones, with 75% to 95% found just once. The sample here was peripheral blood, taken 28 days after the second AZD1222 dose. The sequence was collected from an adult who received the AZD1222 COVID-19 vaccine. V is TRBV6-6 and J is TRBJ2-1; either TRBD1 or TRBD2 may fit D (6 bases each). The CDR3 region has the DNA TGTGCCAGCAGTCTCGACTGGGGGGCCCTCAATGAGCAGTTCTTC. This encodes CASSLDWGALNEQFF.